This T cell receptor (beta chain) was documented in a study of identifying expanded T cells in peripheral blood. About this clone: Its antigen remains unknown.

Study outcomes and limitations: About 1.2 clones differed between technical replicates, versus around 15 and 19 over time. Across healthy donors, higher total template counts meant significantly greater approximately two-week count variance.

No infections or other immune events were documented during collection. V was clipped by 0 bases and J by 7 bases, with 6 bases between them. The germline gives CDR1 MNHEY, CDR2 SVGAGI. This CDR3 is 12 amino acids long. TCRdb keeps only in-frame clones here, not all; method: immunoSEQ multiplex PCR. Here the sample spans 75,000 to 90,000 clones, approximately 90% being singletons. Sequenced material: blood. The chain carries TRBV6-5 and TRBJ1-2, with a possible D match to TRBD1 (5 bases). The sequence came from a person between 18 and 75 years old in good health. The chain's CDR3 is CASSYSGGGYTF. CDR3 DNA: TGTGCCAGCAGTTACTCGGGGGGTGGCTACACCTTC.